Listed below are T cell receptor beta chains from one sample, sequenced in a study of T-cell reconstitution after alpha-beta-depleted transplantation in children. TCRdb processed the PCR reads anew with MiXCR; each CDR3 protein has one entry. The sample lists some 840,000 distinct CDR3 sequences; roughly 15% were seen once. The sequencing used PBMCs, mostly from graft donor cells, collected 360 days after TCRalphabeta/CD19-depleted stem cell transplant. These receptor sequences come from a male patient younger than 18 who had a stem cell transplant for acute lymphoblastic leukemia, so the T cells may come from the graft donor. CDR3s include the opening cysteine and the closing phenylalanine or tryptophan. D genes are given only for firm matches. The listing skips clone size in some rows; elsewhere it reads once, few, many or a size class.

clone_size	d_call	v_call	j_call	cdr3_aa	cdr3_nt
few	NA	TRBV7-3	TRBJ2-1	CASSLISGWGVDEQFF	TGTGCCAGCAGCTTAATATCGGGATGGGGGGTCGATGAGCAGTTCTTC
few	TRBD2	TRBV7-2	TRBJ2-6	CASSVLAGVSGANVLTF	TGTGCCAGCAGCGTACTAGCGGGAGTCTCTGGGGCCAACGTCCTGACTTTC
few	TRBD2	TRBV20-1	TRBJ2-6	CSARRAGYSGANVLTF	TGCAGTGCTAGACGAGCGGGGTACTCTGGGGCCAACGTCCTGACTTTC
many	NA	TRBV11-2	TRBJ2-5	CASSLGQIQETQYF	TGTGCCAGCAGCTTAGGACAGATCCAAGAGACCCAGTACTTC
few	TRBD2	TRBV18	TRBJ2-3	CASSPPFSGTLSTDTQYF	TGTGCCAGCTCACCACCATTTAGCGGGACCCTGAGCACAGATACGCAGTATTTT
few	TRBD2	TRBV18	TRBJ2-2	CASSRDTGLRNTGELFF	TGTGCCAGCTCCCGAGACACGGGACTAAGGAACACCGGGGAGCTGTTTTTT
NA	NA	TRBV19	TRBJ1-1	CASTPGPNTEAFF	TGTGCCAGTACCCCGGGGCCGAACACTGAAGCTTTCTTT
few	TRBD1	TRBV12-3/TRBV12-4	TRBJ1-2	CASSFQGTGAGF	TGTGCCAGCAGTTTCCAGGGGACAGGGGCAGGGTTC
NA	TRBD2	TRBV7-2	TRBJ2-1	CASSFGLAGVRGYNEQFF	TGTGCCAGCAGCTTTGGGCTAGCGGGAGTCCGTGGCTACAATGAGCAGTTCTTC
NA	NA	TRBV7-3	TRBJ2-3	CASSLTREAGDTQYF	TGTGCCAGCAGCTTAACGAGGGAGGCGGGAGATACGCAGTATTTT
NA	NA	TRBV21-1	TRBJ2-4	CASSGQGCF	TGTGCCAGCTCCGGACAGGGGTGCTTC
few	NA	TRBV27	TRBJ1-4	CASSLQGREKLFF	TGTGCCAGCAGCCTACAGGGAAGGGAAAAACTGTTTTTT
NA	NA	TRBV5-5	TRBJ1-1	CASSPFQGNTEAFF	TGTGCCAGCAGCCCATTCCAGGGCAACACTGAAGCTTTCTTT
few	TRBD2	TRBV29-1	TRBJ2-7	CSVEGGTSGTSYEQYF	TGCAGCGTTGAGGGGGGGACTAGCGGGACCTCCTACGAGCAGTACTTC
NA	TRBD2	TRBV25-1	TRBJ2-3	CASSEGRTSGVTDTQYF	TGTGCCAGCAGTGAAGGACGCACTAGCGGGGTCACAGATACGCAGTATTTT
few	NA	TRBV7-8	TRBJ1-3	CASSQLHSGNTIYF	TGTGCCAGCAGCCAACTACACTCTGGAAACACCATATATTTT
NA	NA	TRBV5-1	TRBJ1-1	CASRRARADTEAFF	TGCGCCAGCAGGAGGGCACGCGCGGACACTGAAGCTTTCTTT